This T cell receptor (beta chain) derives from a study of liver allograft versus peripheral blood T cells (TCRdb year 2020). The study in broad terms: The study compared T cell receptor repertoires found within transplanted livers against repertoires in the peripheral blood of liver transplant recipients.

The CDR3, from cysteine to phenylalanine, totals 18 residues. Only the CDR3 DNA is retained, 54 bases long and in frame from the first base. CDR1 and CDR2 (LNHDA, SQIVND) derive from the germline V gene (reference sequence). V is trimmed back by 7 bases and J by 0 bases, and the junction contains 12 bases that no gene match accounts for. Study-level results and caveats: T cell receptor repertoires inside liver allografts were reported to be different from the repertoires detected in peripheral blood.

Sequenced on an Illumina MiSeq. TCRdb took the public reads, trimmed them with fastp at Q25, ran MiXCR for clone calling and kept in-frame beta chains. CDR3 protein sequences are deduplicated, and each keeps its most common genes and DNA. For this sample there are roughly 9,200 distinct CDR3 sequences; around 15% appear just once. The leading ten clones occupy roughly 1.9% of the sample. This clonotype qualifies as medium-sized (0.01 to 0.1%). Its antigen is unknown. Qualities for individual bases were not recorded, and no much larger clone is one base off. The chain was built from TRBV19 and TRBJ1-3, with TRBD1 matching 10 junction bases. The receptor was derived from a human patient who had a liver transplant. Some T cells may originate with the graft donor following a transplant. The nucleotide sequence reads TGTGCCAGTAAACGACCCCCGGGACAGGGGAACTCTGGAAACACCATATATTTT. This is translated as CASKRPPGQGNSGNTIYF.